A selection of T cell receptor beta chains follows, all from one sample in a study of T-cell reconstitution after alpha-beta-depleted transplantation in children. Each CDR3 protein is one row after TCRdb ran MiXCR on the PCR reads. Counted here are roughly 100,000 distinct CDR3 sequences, about 8% occurring once; the ten biggest clones make up approximately 7.2%. Sequencing used PBMCs from the stem cell graft donor, obtained from the stem cell graft. These receptors were taken from a human donor who donated a stem cell graft to a child with congenital amegakaryocytic thrombocytopenia. Both conserved end residues are part of each CDR3. Each record gives: CDR3 length, clone size, D gene, J gene, V gene, CDR3 protein, CDR3 DNA. D genes are given only for firm matches. Size is omitted from some rows. Given values are once, few, many or a class for expanded clones.

13 many TRBD2 TRBJ2-5 TRBV6-5 CASSPGREETQYF TGTGCCAGCAGCCCAGGGAGGGAAGAGACCCAGTACTTC
14 many . TRBJ2-1 TRBV30 CAWSAVLAHNEQFF TGTGCCTGGAGTGCAGTTCTAGCGCACAATGAGCAGTTCTTC
13 many TRBD1 TRBJ2-5 TRBV12-3/TRBV12-4 CASSTRTGKTQYF TGTGCCAGCAGTACTCGGACAGGGAAGACCCAGTACTTC
15 many . TRBJ1-1 TRBV28 CASSSHRGMNTEAFF TGTGCCAGCAGTTCCCATAGAGGGATGAACACTGAAGCTTTCTTT
14 many TRBD2 TRBJ2-7 TRBV5-6 CASSAGTRAYEQYF TGTGCCAGCAGCGCCGGGACTAGAGCCTACGAGCAGTACTTC
14 many . TRBJ2-1 TRBV20-1 CSARDRTGYNEQFF TGCAGTGCTAGAGATCGAACTGGATACAATGAGCAGTTCTTC
14 many . TRBJ1-5 TRBV12-3/TRBV12-4 CASSLGDRHQPQHF TGTGCCAGCAGTTTAGGAGACAGACATCAGCCCCAGCATTTT
14 many . TRBJ2-3 TRBV3-1 CASSQDPRTDTQYF TGTGCCAGCAGCCAAGACCCCCGCACAGATACGCAGTATTTT
15 many TRBD1 TRBJ1-1 TRBV4-1 CASSQDRTGRTVAFF TGCGCCAGCAGCCAAGACCGGACAGGGCGGACGGTCGCTTTCTTT
15 many . TRBJ2-1 TRBV5-1 CASSLVAGTGNEQFF TGCGCCAGCAGCTTGGTCGCGGGGACTGGCAATGAGCAGTTCTTC
16 . . TRBJ1-1 TRBV3-1 CASSPTLQGRGTEAFF TGTGCCAGCAGCCCCACCTTACAGGGTCGGGGCACTGAAGCTTTCTTT
13 many . TRBJ2-7 TRBV7-2 CASSFSGVREQYF TGTGCCAGCAGCTTTTCAGGGGTCCGGGAGCAGTACTTC
13 many TRBD2 TRBJ2-1 TRBV20-1 CSAGTSGYNEQFF TGCAGCGCCGGGACTAGCGGATACAATGAGCAGTTCTTC
13 . . TRBJ2-2 TRBV5-1 CASSLGELNGLFF TGCGCCAGCAGCTTGGGCGAGCTTAACGGGCTGTTTTTT
15 many . TRBJ1-6 TRBV20-1 CSARVVPSYNSPLHF TGCAGTGCTAGGGTAGTCCCCTCCTATAATTCACCCCTCCACTTT
13 many . TRBJ2-5 TRBV6-5 CASSYSPSSTQYF TGTGCCAGCAGTTACTCCCCAAGTTCGACCCAGTACTTC
16 many . TRBJ1-3 TRBV6-1 CASSEVFGGSGNTIYF TGTGCCAGCAGTGAAGTCTTCGGAGGATCTGGAAACACCATATATTTT
16 many . TRBJ2-3 TRBV6-1 CASTPTRLAGADTQYF TGTGCCAGCACCCCCACTCGGCTCGCGGGCGCAGATACGCAGTATTTT
15 many . TRBJ2-1 TRBV20-1 CSARDRGFGYNEQFF TGCAGTGCTAGAGATAGGGGGTTTGGTTACAATGAGCAGTTCTTC
16 many TRBD1 TRBJ2-3 TRBV5-1 CASSPQGAWGTDTQYF TGCGCCAGCAGCCCTCAGGGGGCATGGGGCACAGATACGCAGTATTTT
14 many . TRBJ2-3 TRBV5-6 CASSPVGLRDTQYF TGTGCCAGCAGCCCGGTGGGCTTGAGAGATACGCAGTATTTT
15 many TRBD1 TRBJ2-5 TRBV7-2 CASSKYGQAKETQYF TGTGCCAGCAGCAAATACGGACAGGCCAAAGAGACCCAGTACTTC
15 many TRBD2 TRBJ2-7 TRBV29-1 CSVGLAGGSSYEQYF TGCAGCGTGGGGCTAGCGGGAGGCAGCTCCTACGAGCAGTACTTC
15 many TRBD2 TRBJ2-3 TRBV12-3/TRBV12-4 CASSTSGRGVATQYF TGTGCCAGCAGTACCAGCGGGAGAGGGGTAGCTACGCAGTATTTT
14 many . TRBJ2-7 TRBV14 CASSQVHSTYEQYF TGTGCCAGCAGCCAAGTACACTCAACCTACGAGCAGTACTTC
14 many TRBD1 TRBJ2-7 TRBV3-1 CASSQTGTAYEQYF TGTGCCAGCAGCCAAACCGGGACAGCCTACGAGCAGTACTTC
13 once . TRBJ1-1 TRBV7-9 CASTQGGGSEAFF TGTGCCAGCACCCAAGGGGGGGGCTCTGAAGCTTTCTTT
15 many . TRBJ1-1 TRBV7-2 CASSLAPGEHTEAFF TGTGCCAGCAGCTTAGCGCCCGGGGAGCACACTGAAGCTTTCTTT
14 many . TRBJ1-2 TRBV5-1 CASSLNEGSYGYTF TGCGCCAGCAGCTTGAATGAGGGGTCCTATGGCTACACCTTC
14 many . TRBJ2-1 TRBV5-1 CASSFGSGYNEQFF TGCGCCAGCAGCTTTGGAAGCGGCTACAATGAGCAGTTCTTC
14 many . TRBJ1-2 TRBV5-1 CASSLPGQNYGYTF TGCGCCAGCAGCTTGCCAGGGCAAAACTATGGCTACACCTTC
15 many . TRBJ2-1 TRBV20-1 CSARPQRPPRNEQFF TGCAGTGCTAGACCACAGAGACCTCCGAGAAATGAGCAGTTCTTC
14 many . TRBJ2-2 TRBV20-1 CSARDHRGTGELFF TGCAGTGCTAGAGATCACCGGGGTACCGGGGAGCTGTTTTTT
13 many . TRBJ1-2 TRBV6-1 CASREGANYGYTF TGTGCCAGCAGAGAGGGGGCTAACTATGGCTACACCTTC
15 many . TRBJ2-3 TRBV7-2 CASSPTVTSTDTQYF TGTGCCAGCAGCCCGACGGTCACTAGCACAGATACGCAGTATTTT
13 many . TRBJ2-5 TRBV15 CATSRGAAETQYF TGTGCCACCAGCAGGGGGGCCGCGGAGACCCAGTACTTC
12 many . TRBJ2-3 TRBV20-1 CSARLGADTQYF TGCAGTGCTAGATTGGGGGCAGATACGCAGTATTTT
15 . . TRBJ1-6 TRBV12-3/TRBV12-4 CASSPGRNYNSPLHF TGTGCCAGCAGTCCAGGACGGAACTATAATTCACCCCTCCACTTT
15 many TRBD2 TRBJ2-1 TRBV20-1 CSARGPSGSHNEQFF TGCAGTGCTAGAGGTCCTAGCGGGAGCCACAATGAGCAGTTCTTC
15 . . TRBJ1-5 TRBV5-1 CATSGFTGPYQPQHF TGCGCCACCTCCGGTTTCACGGGGCCTTATCAGCCCCAGCATTTT
14 . . TRBJ1-5 TRBV5-1 CASSRGPTGQPQHF TGCGCCAGCAGCCGGGGCCCGACGGGGCAGCCCCAGCATTTT
13 many . TRBJ2-3 TRBV9 CASSRNWADTQYF TGTGCCAGCAGCCGGAATTGGGCAGATACGCAGTATTTT
12 . . TRBJ1-6 TRBV19 CASSSRYSPLHF TGTGCCAGTAGTAGTCGGTATTCACCCCTCCACTTT
13 many . TRBJ2-1 TRBV7-6 CASSFTSYHEQFF TGTGCCAGCAGCTTTACTAGCTATCATGAGCAGTTCTTC
13 . . TRBJ2-1 TRBV5-1 CASSLDQRNEQFF TGCGCCAGCAGCTTGGACCAACGGAATGAGCAGTTCTTC
14 many . TRBJ1-1 TRBV7-9 CASRVWTGNTEAFF TGTGCCAGCAGGGTCTGGACGGGGAACACTGAAGCTTTCTTT
16 many TRBD1 TRBJ2-3 TRBV5-1 CASSPQGQGITDTQYF TGCGCCAGCAGCCCCCAAGGACAGGGGATCACAGATACGCAGTATTTT
15 many . TRBJ1-6 TRBV6-1 CASRVEQVFHSPLHF TGTGCCAGCAGGGTTGAACAGGTTTTCCATTCACCCCTCCACTTT
18 few TRBD2 TRBJ2-2 TRBV11-1 CASSPSPASGRNTGELFF TGTGCCAGCAGCCCATCCCCGGCTAGCGGGCGGAACACCGGGGAGCTGTTTTTT
14 many . TRBJ2-3 TRBV3-1 CASSQGTTSTTQYF TGTGCCAGCAGCCAGGGGACCACATCAACTACGCAGTATTTT
14 many . TRBJ2-1 TRBV7-2 CASSLGLGNNEQFF TGTGCCAGCAGTCTCGGACTGGGAAACAATGAGCAGTTCTTC
15 many . TRBJ2-7 TRBV5-1 CASSLAGGHLYEQYF TGCGCCAGCAGCTTGGCGGGGGGCCACCTTTACGAGCAGTACTTC